This section outlines one TCR beta chain sequence together with its context. Source study methods: Amplifying reference gene primers gave estimates of nucleated cell counts. Profiled with immunoSEQ multiplex PCR; TCRdb holds only in-frame clones, not every one. Clone size and the V and J calls come from that table; the DNA yielded D and trimming. The sample includes about 180,000 clones, about 88% of them seen just once. The data were obtained in a study of blood T cell repertoires in COVID-19. Study background: PBMCs, B-cell-depleted T cells, or T cells were the source of the cDNA or gDNA that made up the material.

Trimming took 1 base from V and 7 from J, leaving 8 bases between them. The length of the CDR3 is 13 residues. Germline V gene sequence: CDR1 MDHEN, CDR2 SYDVKM. The chain is built from TRBV28 and TRBJ1-5; D call uncertain. The material sequenced was peripheral blood. The origin of this receptor is a woman younger than 45 with active or convalescent COVID-19. The CDR3 sequence is CASSLSGPQPQHF. The CDR3 DNA is TGTGCCAGCAGTTTATCAGGCCCCCAGCCCCAGCATTTT.